Reported below is one T cell receptor beta chain. The antigen remains undetermined. These data come from a study of monozygotic twins with inflammatory bowel disease. General study points: Evidence failed to back one strong IBD-linked signal or clonotype.

Investigators made cDNA in eight separate reactions per sample. The template-switching step introduced UMIs that carried a 6-nucleotide sample barcode. TCRdb re-called the 5' RACE reads and gives one entry per CDR3 protein, without DNA. This sample contains 400,000 or so distinct CDR3 sequences. Germline V gene sequence: CDR1 GTSNPN, CDR2 SVGIG (reference sequence). CDR3 length equals 15 residues. Source material: blood. The chain couples TRBV30 to TRBJ2-1; the D gene TCRdb calls, TRBD2, cannot be checked with no DNA. The clonotype was recovered from a human donor with ulcerative colitis or Crohn's disease, or a healthy co-twin of an affected twin (not recorded which). This chain's CDR3 is CAWSVTTSLHNEQFF.